This TCR beta chain was identified in a study of T cell repertoires in cytomegalovirus infection. Overall study: CMV epitopes that were recently identified and HLA-C-restricted were used alongside well-studied HLA-B-restricted ones. Through public TCR beta signatures, both CMV infection and matching HLA type were indicated. Regarding the study as a whole: HLA-C-restricted CMV clonotypes gave the most frequent clonotype in two of eight donors.

This clonotype was seen a few times. Its matching antigen is unknown. Germline-derived CDR1 and CDR2 are LGHNA and YSLEER. This CDR3 is built from 14 residues. V was cut by 5 bases and J by 9 bases, with 17 bases left in between. One entry per CDR3 protein results from TCRdb running MiXCR on the reads. The sample lists 750,000 to 900,000 distinct CDR3 sequences, almost 30% seen once, with less than 15% in the top ten. The TCR originated in a human donor in good health (CMV status not recorded). Some clones in this sample may be carry-over from other donors' samples. This chain links TRBV4-3 with TRBJ2-1; D not certain. The sample was cultured CD8+ T cells from PBMCs, taken from culture after CMV antigen stimulation. The CDR3 nucleotides are TGCGCCAGCAGCTCAAGATCAGGAGTAGCTGAGCAGTTCTTC. Its protein is CASSSRSGVAEQFF.